This is a list of T cell receptor beta chains from one sample in a study of vaccination and CD4 T cells after COVID-19. Each CDR3 protein gets one entry after TCRdb re-called the PCR reads with MiXCR. The sample carries some 16,000 distinct CDR3 sequences, under 40% recorded once. Their specific antigens are unknown. The sequenced sample consisted of cultured CD4+ T cells from blood. Every receptor here comes from a human donor with COVID-19. CDR3s include the opening cysteine and the closing phenylalanine or tryptophan. Fields, in order: V gene, D gene, J gene, clone size, CDR3 protein, CDR3 DNA. A D gene is named only where the DNA matches it firmly. Not every row has a clone size; where given, it reads once, few, many or a size class.

v_gene: TRBV6-2/TRBV6-3; d_gene: NA; j_gene: TRBJ2-1; abundance: NA; CDR3aa: CASSYDPGTRGHNEQFF; CDR3nt: TGTGCCAGCAGTTACGACCCTGGGACTCGGGGGCACAATGAGCAGTTCTTC
v_gene: TRBV20-1; d_gene: NA; j_gene: TRBJ2-3; abundance: NA; CDR3aa: CSATFEGTDTQYF; CDR3nt: TGCAGTGCTACCTTCGAAGGCACAGATACGCAGTATTTT
v_gene: TRBV7-9; d_gene: NA; j_gene: TRBJ2-7; abundance: few; CDR3aa: CASSVTTGSEQYF; CDR3nt: TGTGCCAGCAGCGTAACTACAGGGTCCGAGCAGTACTTC
v_gene: TRBV30; d_gene: TRBD2; j_gene: TRBJ2-1; abundance: once; CDR3aa: CAWSGGAIEQFF; CDR3nt: TGTGCCTGGAGCGGGGGGGCAATTGAGCAGTTCTTC
v_gene: TRBV12-5; d_gene: NA; j_gene: TRBJ1-6; abundance: NA; CDR3aa: CASGLDDRSPLHF; CDR3nt: TGTGCTAGTGGTTTGGACGATCGGTCACCCCTCCACTTT
v_gene: TRBV6-1; d_gene: NA; j_gene: TRBJ1-2; abundance: medium-sized; CDR3aa: CASSRKGTARGYTF; CDR3nt: TGTGCCAGCAGTCGAAAAGGGACGGCACGTGGCTACACCTTC
v_gene: TRBV6-1; d_gene: NA; j_gene: TRBJ2-4; abundance: NA; CDR3aa: CASSPHSTSGVFQYF; CDR3nt: TGTGCCAGCAGCCCACACAGCACCTCAGGAGTTTTTCAGTACTTC
v_gene: TRBV2; d_gene: TRBD1; j_gene: TRBJ1-2; abundance: medium-sized; CDR3aa: CASSPGQGAVGYGYTF; CDR3nt: TGTGCCAGCAGTCCGGGACAGGGGGCGGTAGGGTATGGCTACACCTTC
v_gene: TRBV20-1; d_gene: TRBD2; j_gene: TRBJ2-7; abundance: NA; CDR3aa: CSASPRGGSSYEQYF; CDR3nt: TGCAGTGCTAGCCCTCGGGGGGGGAGCTCCTACGAGCAGTACTTC
v_gene: TRBV6-5; d_gene: NA; j_gene: TRBJ2-2; abundance: few; CDR3aa: CASSYSRTAGTGELFF; CDR3nt: TGTGCCAGCAGTTACTCAAGGACAGCAGGCACCGGGGAGCTGTTTTTT
v_gene: TRBV14; d_gene: NA; j_gene: TRBJ1-5; abundance: NA; CDR3aa: CASSHGPGQPQHF; CDR3nt: TGTGCCAGCAGCCATGGACCAGGTCAGCCCCAGCATTTT
v_gene: TRBV18; d_gene: TRBD1; j_gene: TRBJ2-1; abundance: once; CDR3aa: CASSPRGTGDNEQFF; CDR3nt: TGTGCCAGCTCACCACGGGGGACAGGGGACAATGAGCAGTTCTTC
v_gene: TRBV6-2/TRBV6-3; d_gene: NA; j_gene: TRBJ1-4; abundance: few; CDR3aa: CASSTWGVNEKLFF; CDR3nt: TGTGCCAGCAGCACGTGGGGTGTTAATGAAAAACTGTTTTTT
v_gene: TRBV18; d_gene: TRBD1; j_gene: TRBJ1-5; abundance: few; CDR3aa: CASSPNNGQGEQNQPQHF; CDR3nt: TGTGCCAGCTCACCGAATAACGGACAGGGGGAGCAGAATCAGCCCCAGCATTTT
v_gene: TRBV7-3; d_gene: NA; j_gene: TRBJ1-1; abundance: few; CDR3aa: CASSPGRNTEAFF; CDR3nt: TGTGCCAGCTCCCCGGGGAGGAACACTGAAGCTTTCTTT
v_gene: TRBV30; d_gene: NA; j_gene: TRBJ2-3; abundance: NA; CDR3aa: CAWSYQAGSDTQYF; CDR3nt: TGTGCCTGGAGCTACCAGGCAGGGTCGGATACGCAGTATTTT
v_gene: TRBV12-3/TRBV12-4; d_gene: TRBD1; j_gene: TRBJ1-5; abundance: few; CDR3aa: CASSQRTGGVNQPQHF; CDR3nt: TGTGCCAGCAGTCAGAGGACAGGGGGCGTTAATCAGCCCCAGCATTTT
v_gene: TRBV7-9; d_gene: NA; j_gene: TRBJ1-1; abundance: NA; CDR3aa: CASSPKHRVGTEAFF; CDR3nt: TGTGCCAGCAGCCCTAAACACAGGGTTGGGACTGAAGCTTTCTTT
v_gene: TRBV20-1; d_gene: TRBD1; j_gene: TRBJ1-1; abundance: few; CDR3aa: CSARGQGRGTEAFF; CDR3nt: TGCAGTGCTAGAGGACAGGGACGGGGCACTGAAGCTTTCTTT
v_gene: TRBV7-2; d_gene: NA; j_gene: TRBJ1-4; abundance: NA; CDR3aa: CASSLDDRKNEKLFF; CDR3nt: TGTGCCAGCAGCTTAGACGACAGAAAAAATGAAAAACTGTTTTTT
v_gene: TRBV10-3; d_gene: NA; j_gene: TRBJ1-6; abundance: NA; CDR3aa: CAIKEGIEGTLHF; CDR3nt: TGTGCCATTAAGGAGGGTATAGAGGGAACCCTCCACTTT
v_gene: TRBV19; d_gene: NA; j_gene: TRBJ2-5; abundance: NA; CDR3aa: CASRVGHGAETQYF; CDR3nt: TGTGCCAGTAGGGTCGGCCACGGAGCGGAGACCCAGTACTTC
v_gene: TRBV6-1; d_gene: NA; j_gene: TRBJ2-5; abundance: few; CDR3aa: CASSTNLGQPKETQYF; CDR3nt: TGTGCCAGCAGTACTAACCTTGGGCAACCTAAAGAGACCCAGTACTTC
v_gene: TRBV7-9; d_gene: NA; j_gene: TRBJ2-2; abundance: few; CDR3aa: CASSLGHNTGELFF; CDR3nt: TGTGCCAGCAGCTTAGGGCATAACACCGGGGAGCTGTTTTTT
v_gene: TRBV20-1; d_gene: TRBD1; j_gene: TRBJ1-5; abundance: few; CDR3aa: CSARESPGTGLGSNQPQHF; CDR3nt: TGCAGTGCTAGAGAGAGTCCCGGGACAGGGTTGGGAAGCAATCAGCCCCAGCATTTT
v_gene: TRBV25-1; d_gene: NA; j_gene: TRBJ1-1; abundance: NA; CDR3aa: CASSERNTEAFF; CDR3nt: TGTGCCAGCAGTGAGAGGAACACTGAAGCTTTCTTT
v_gene: TRBV20-1; d_gene: NA; j_gene: TRBJ2-2; abundance: NA; CDR3aa: CSARPTNRELFF; CDR3nt: TGCAGTGCTAGACCAACTAACAGGGAGCTGTTTTTT
v_gene: TRBV7-3; d_gene: TRBD2; j_gene: TRBJ2-3; abundance: NA; CDR3aa: CASSRGLAGGQRDTQYF; CDR3nt: TGTGCCAGCAGCCGGGGACTAGCGGGGGGGCAGAGAGATACGCAGTATTTT
v_gene: TRBV11-2; d_gene: TRBD1; j_gene: TRBJ2-7; abundance: NA; CDR3aa: CASSFGRRQGAYEQYF; CDR3nt: TGTGCCAGCAGCTTTGGCCGACGGCAGGGGGCCTACGAGCAGTACTTC
v_gene: TRBV6-5; d_gene: NA; j_gene: TRBJ1-6; abundance: medium-sized; CDR3aa: CASSYGDALSSLHF; CDR3nt: TGTGCCAGCAGTTACGGGGATGCTCTCTCATCCCTCCACTTT
v_gene: TRBV28; d_gene: TRBD1; j_gene: TRBJ1-2; abundance: NA; CDR3aa: CALGGGTGNYGYTF; CDR3nt: TGTGCCCTCGGGGGAGGGACAGGGAACTATGGCTACACCTTC
v_gene: TRBV11-3; d_gene: TRBD1; j_gene: TRBJ1-2; abundance: few; CDR3aa: CASSLDRGRPTF; CDR3nt: TGTGCCAGCAGCTTGGACAGGGGGCGTCCCACCTTC
v_gene: TRBV6-1; d_gene: NA; j_gene: TRBJ1-2; abundance: few; CDR3aa: CASSPTVLANYGYTF; CDR3nt: TGTGCCAGCAGTCCAACAGTGTTAGCTAACTATGGCTACACCTTC
v_gene: TRBV27; d_gene: TRBD1; j_gene: TRBJ1-6; abundance: NA; CDR3aa: CASSLRQGGSPLHF; CDR3nt: TGTGCCAGCAGTCTAAGACAGGGGGGTTCACCCCTCCACTTT
v_gene: TRBV28; d_gene: TRBD1; j_gene: TRBJ1-5; abundance: NA; CDR3aa: CASTTWQGAFGNQPQHF; CDR3nt: TGTGCCAGCACCACGTGGCAGGGGGCGTTCGGCAATCAGCCCCAGCATTTT
v_gene: TRBV18; d_gene: TRBD1; j_gene: TRBJ1-5; abundance: NA; CDR3aa: CASSPGQGNQPQHF; CDR3nt: TGTGCCAGCTCACCGGGACAGGGCAATCAGCCCCAGCATTTT
v_gene: TRBV6-5; d_gene: TRBD1; j_gene: TRBJ2-7; abundance: few; CDR3aa: CASSYARTGGREQYF; CDR3nt: TGTGCCAGCAGTTACGCCCGGACAGGTGGGCGCGAGCAGTACTTC
v_gene: TRBV10-2; d_gene: TRBD1; j_gene: TRBJ1-5; abundance: NA; CDR3aa: CASNDRGDQPQHF; CDR3nt: TGCGCCAGCAACGACAGGGGGGATCAGCCCCAGCATTTT
v_gene: TRBV6-5; d_gene: NA; j_gene: TRBJ1-2; abundance: NA; CDR3aa: CASSYLNRVLTDPSTSNYGYTF; CDR3nt: TGTGCCAGCAGTTACTTGAACCGGGTTCTAACAGACCCCTCTACCTCTAACTATGGCTACACCTTC
v_gene: TRBV24-1; d_gene: NA; j_gene: TRBJ2-5; abundance: once; CDR3aa: CATSVPGSVTQYF; CDR3nt: TGTGCCACCAGTGTTCCCGGGAGCGTGACCCAGTACTTC
v_gene: TRBV11-3; d_gene: NA; j_gene: TRBJ2-3; abundance: NA; CDR3aa: CASSFGTQGSTDTQYF; CDR3nt: TGTGCCAGCAGCTTTGGGACACAAGGGAGCACAGATACGCAGTATTTT
v_gene: TRBV14; d_gene: TRBD1; j_gene: TRBJ2-7; abundance: NA; CDR3aa: CASSQGRKTGLYEQYF; CDR3nt: TGTGCCAGCAGCCAAGGAAGGAAGACAGGGCTCTACGAGCAGTACTTC
v_gene: TRBV27; d_gene: TRBD1; j_gene: TRBJ1-1; abundance: NA; CDR3aa: CASKEQGKMNTEAFF; CDR3nt: TGTGCCAGCAAAGAACAGGGGAAAATGAACACTGAAGCTTTCTTT
v_gene: TRBV20-1; d_gene: NA; j_gene: TRBJ2-1; abundance: NA; CDR3aa: CSARGGAGAAYNEQFF; CDR3nt: TGCAGTGCTAGGGGGGGTGCGGGGGCCGCCTACAATGAGCAGTTCTTC
v_gene: TRBV5-3; d_gene: NA; j_gene: TRBJ1-5; abundance: once; CDR3aa: CARSLVRERYQPQHF; CDR3nt: TGTGCCAGAAGCTTGGTAAGGGAACGGTATCAGCCCCAGCATTTT
v_gene: TRBV2; d_gene: NA; j_gene: TRBJ2-7; abundance: NA; CDR3aa: CASTEPRGDGQYF; CDR3nt: TGTGCCAGCACCGAACCCAGGGGGGACGGGCAGTACTTC
v_gene: TRBV29-1; d_gene: TRBD1; j_gene: TRBJ1-1; abundance: few; CDR3aa: CSVPRQGITEAFF; CDR3nt: TGCAGCGTTCCCCGACAGGGGATCACTGAAGCTTTCTTT
v_gene: TRBV12-3/TRBV12-4; d_gene: NA; j_gene: TRBJ1-5; abundance: NA; CDR3aa: CASSLEQAIGNQPQHF; CDR3nt: TGTGCCAGCAGTTTAGAACAGGCAATTGGCAATCAGCCCCAGCATTTT
v_gene: TRBV6-1; d_gene: NA; j_gene: TRBJ2-5; abundance: NA; CDR3aa: CASSEWGPQETQYF; CDR3nt: TGTGCCAGCAGTGAATGGGGACCCCAAGAGACCCAGTACTTC
v_gene: TRBV2; d_gene: NA; j_gene: TRBJ2-1; abundance: NA; CDR3aa: CASSEHLAANEQFF; CDR3nt: TGTGCCAGCAGTGAACACTTAGCGGCCAATGAGCAGTTCTTC